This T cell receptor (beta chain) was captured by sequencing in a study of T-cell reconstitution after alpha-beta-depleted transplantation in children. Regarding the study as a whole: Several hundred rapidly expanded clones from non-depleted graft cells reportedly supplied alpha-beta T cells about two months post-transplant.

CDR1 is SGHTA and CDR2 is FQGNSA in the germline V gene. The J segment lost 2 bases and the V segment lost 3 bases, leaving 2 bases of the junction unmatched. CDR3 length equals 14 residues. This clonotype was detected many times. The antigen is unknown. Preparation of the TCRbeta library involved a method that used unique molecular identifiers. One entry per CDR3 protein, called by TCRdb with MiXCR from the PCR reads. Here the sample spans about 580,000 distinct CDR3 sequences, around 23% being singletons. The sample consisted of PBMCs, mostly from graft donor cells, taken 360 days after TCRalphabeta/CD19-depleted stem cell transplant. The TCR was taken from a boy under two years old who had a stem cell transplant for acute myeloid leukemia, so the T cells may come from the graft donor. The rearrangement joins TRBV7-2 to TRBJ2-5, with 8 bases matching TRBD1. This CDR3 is CASSFGTGQETQYF. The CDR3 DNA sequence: TGTGCCAGCAGCTTCGGGACAGGTCAAGAGACCCAGTACTTC. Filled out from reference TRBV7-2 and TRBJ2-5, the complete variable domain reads GAGVSQSPSNKVTEKGKDVELRCDPISGHTALYWYRQSLGQGLEFLIYFQGNSAPDKSGLPSDRFSAERTGGSVSTLTIQRTQQEDSAVYLCASSFGTGQETQYFGPGTRLLVL.